A single sample is the source of the 17 T cell receptor beta chains below, sequenced in a study of T cell responses to AZD1222 COVID-19 vaccine. TCRdb's copy holds only in-frame clones and misses some; the assay was immunoSEQ multiplex PCR. The sample carries 90,000 to 130,000 clones, approximately 90% recorded once. Sample: peripheral blood, taken 28 days after the second AZD1222 dose. These receptors came from an adult who received the AZD1222 COVID-19 vaccine.

This rearrangement joins TRBV10-2 to TRBJ2-5, with D perhaps TRBD2 (6 bases). CDR3 length: 13 residues. V lost 1 base, J lost 5 bases, and 8 bases lay in between. CDR1 is WSHSY and CDR2 is SAAADI in the germline V gene. DNA for the CDR3: TGCGCCAGCAGTGAGTGGAGGGAGGAGACCCAGTACTTC. It codes for CASSEWREETQYF.

This CDR3 is CASSYLTGGWGYTF. The CDR3 DNA is TGTGCCAGCAGTTACTTGACAGGGGGATGGGGCTACACCTTC. V gene TRBV6-5 combines with J gene TRBJ1-2; TRBD1 agrees at 9 bases. Trimming removed 1 base from V and 8 bases from J; junction bases left unmatched: 5. CDR3 length: 14 residues. The germline gives CDR1 MNHEY, CDR2 SVGAGI.

The chain combines TRBV7-8 with TRBJ2-7; 7 nucleotides match TRBD1. This CDR3 spans 13 amino acids. V lost 4 bases, J lost 4 bases, and 4 bases stayed unmatched. CDR1 is SGHVS and CDR2 is FQNEAQ in the germline V gene. In DNA form, the CDR3 reads TGTGCCAGCAGCTCGACAGGGATGTACGAGCAGTACTTC. It codes for CASSSTGMYEQYF.

This rearrangement joins TRBV7-3 to TRBJ2-3; D unclear. In germline, CDR1 is SGHTA, CDR2 FQGTGA. The CDR3 runs to 13 residues. V shed 5 bases and J shed 4 bases, with 10 bases lying between them. CDR3 sequence (DNA): TGTGCCAGCAGCCATAACATTGCAGATACGCAGTATTTT. Translation: CASSHNIADTQYF.

This sequence joins TRBV7-9 and TRBJ2-3; D uncertain. Germline lookup yields CDR1 SEHNR and CDR2 FQNEAQ (reference sequence). The CDR3 length is 12 residues. Trimming cost V 3 bases and J 6 bases, with 7 bases left between them. The CDR3 protein is CASSLFRDTQYF. The CDR3, as DNA: TGTGCCAGCAGCTTGTTTCGGGATACGCAGTATTTT.

This clone was seen once. The chain joins TRBV9 to TRBJ2-1; possibly TRBD2 for D (5 bases). This CDR3 has 14 amino acids. CDR1 and CDR2 from the germline V gene are SGDLS and YYNGEE. The V end lost 4 bases, the J end lost 2 bases, and 10 bases lay between the germline ends. The DNA for the CDR3 is TGTGCCAGCAGCCCACCCGGGGCCTACAATGAGCAGTTCTTC. This translates into CASSPPGAYNEQFF. The full variable domain, completed using reference TRBV9 and TRBJ2-1, is DSGVTQTPKHLITATGQRVTLRCSPRSGDLSVYWYQQSLDQGLQFLIQYYNGEERAKGNILERFSAQQFPDLHSELNLSSLELGDSALYFCASSPPGAYNEQFFGPGTRLTVL.

The rearrangement links TRBV7-3 to TRBJ2-4, with D perhaps assigned TRBD1 or TRBD2 (7 bases each). This CDR3 region has 16 residues. Germline V lookup: CDR1 SGHTA, CDR2 FQGTGA. V lost 5 bases and J lost 5, with 19 bases in between. The DNA for the CDR3 is TGTGCCAGCAGCCTACAGGGAGGGGGCGTCGAAAACATTCAGTACTTC. This translates into CASSLQGGGVENIQYF.

The chain has TRBV27 and TRBJ1-1; 7 bases are a match to TRBD1. The CDR3 spans 14 residues. V shed 2 bases, J shed 1 base, and the junction held 1 base outside the gene matches. The germline V gene has CDR1 MNHEY and CDR2 SMNVEV (reference sequence). The CDR3 is CASSLGTANTEAFF. CDR3 nucleotide sequence: TGTGCCAGCAGTTTAGGGACAGCGAACACTGAAGCTTTCTTT.

The DNA of the CDR3 is TGTGCCAGCAGTTTAACAGGGGACTCTGGAAACACCATATATTTT. This sequence encodes CASSLTGDSGNTIYF. The J gene is TRBJ1-3, the V gene TRBV27; 7 bases line up with TRBD1. Losses at the gene ends were 2 bases for V and 0 bases for J; bases not matched to a gene: 1. Germline CDR1 and CDR2: MNHEY and SMNVEV (reference sequence). The CDR3 extends over 15 amino acids.

This chain uses TRBV2 with TRBJ1-2; tentatively, D is TRBD1 (6 bases). The CDR3 extends over 15 amino acids. V was pared by 0 bases and J by 6 bases, with 14 bases between. Germline V lookup: CDR1 SNHLY, CDR2 FYNNEI. CDR3: CASSEAEGGGNGYTF. CDR3 coding DNA: TGTGCCAGCAGTGAAGCGGAAGGTGGGGGCAATGGCTACACCTTC. The whole variable domain, filled in from reference TRBV2 and TRBJ1-2, reads EPEVTQTPSHQVTQMGQEVILRCVPISNHLYFYWYRQILGQKVEFLVSFYNNEISEKSEIFDDQFSVERPDGSNFTLKIRSTKLEDSAMYFCASSEAEGGGNGYTFGSGTRLTVV.

The chain recombines TRBV18 with TRBJ1-4, with D tentatively TRBD1 (6 bases). This CDR3 is 16 amino acids long. Trimming took 4 bases from V and 0 from J, leaving 12 bases between them. Germline assignment: CDR1 KGHSH and CDR2 LQKENI. The CDR3 DNA reads as TGTGCCAGCTCACAGGACAGATTCTCAACTAATGAAAAACTGTTTTTT. It yields the protein CASSQDRFSTNEKLFF.

The J gene is TRBJ2-3, the V gene TRBV4-1, with D unclear. There are 14 residues in the CDR3. Per the germline V gene, CDR1 is MGHRA and CDR2 is YSYEKL. V lost 3 bases, J lost 4 bases, and 11 bases lay in between. CDR3 protein: CASSQLFGADTQYF. CDR3 bases: TGCGCCAGCAGCCAGCTTTTTGGGGCAGATACGCAGTATTTT.

The chain couples TRBV19 to TRBJ1-2; D is possibly TRBD1 (5 bases). The CDR3 spans 12 residues. Looked up from germline, CDR1 is LNHDA and CDR2 is SQIVND (reference sequence). V lost 5 bases and J lost 4, with 8 bases in between. CDR3 protein: CASSRDGYGYTF. CDR3 bases: TGTGCCAGTAGTCGGGACGGCTATGGCTACACCTTC. Looking up the rest from reference TRBV19 and TRBJ1-2 gives the full variable domain: DGGITQSPKYLFRKEGQNVTLSCEQNLNHDAMYWYRQDPGQGLRLIYYSQIVNDFQKGDIAEGYSVSREKKESFPLTVTSAQKNPTAFYLCASSRDGYGYTFGSGTRLTVV.

V and J are TRBV5-4 and TRBJ2-7, with 12 positions matching TRBD2. This CDR3 has 15 residues. Germline lookup yields CDR1 SGHNT and CDR2 YYREEE (reference sequence). V lost 4 bases and J lost 5; bases outside the gene matches: 7. The CDR3 DNA follows: TGTGCCAGCAGCCCACGGACTAGCGGGAAAAACGAGCAGTACTTC. Translation gives CASSPRTSGKNEQYF.

This chain uses TRBV28 with TRBJ1-4, with a possible D match to TRBD1 (5 bases). This CDR3 spans 15 amino acids. V lost 6 bases, J lost 5 bases, and 16 bases lay in between. CDR1 is MDHEN and CDR2 is SYDVKM in the germline V gene. Here the CDR3 DNA reads TGTGCCAGCAGCCGACTCGGGGGACTGAATGAAAAACTGTTTTTT. Translating it yields CASSRLGGLNEKLFF.

This clone is termed medium-sized. This sequence joins TRBV24-1 and TRBJ1-1; D is unresolved. The V and J ends lost 2 bases and 5 bases respectively, with 14 bases between them. CDR1 is KGHDR and CDR2 is SFDVKD in the germline V gene. There are 15 residues in the CDR3. CDR3 protein: CATSDSDHGGTEAFF. DNA for the CDR3: TGTGCCACCAGTGATTCGGACCACGGAGGGACTGAAGCTTTCTTT.

This chain connects TRBV7-9 to TRBJ1-1; possibly TRBD1 for D (6 bases). The V gene's germline CDR1 is SEHNR and CDR2 FQNEAQ (reference sequence). The CDR3 is 12 residues long. The germline V and J ends were trimmed by 5 bases and 10 bases, with 14 bases remaining between them. The CDR3 nucleotides are TGTGCCAGCAGCGGGGAAACAGGGTTAGCTTTCTTT. Protein: CASSGETGLAFF.